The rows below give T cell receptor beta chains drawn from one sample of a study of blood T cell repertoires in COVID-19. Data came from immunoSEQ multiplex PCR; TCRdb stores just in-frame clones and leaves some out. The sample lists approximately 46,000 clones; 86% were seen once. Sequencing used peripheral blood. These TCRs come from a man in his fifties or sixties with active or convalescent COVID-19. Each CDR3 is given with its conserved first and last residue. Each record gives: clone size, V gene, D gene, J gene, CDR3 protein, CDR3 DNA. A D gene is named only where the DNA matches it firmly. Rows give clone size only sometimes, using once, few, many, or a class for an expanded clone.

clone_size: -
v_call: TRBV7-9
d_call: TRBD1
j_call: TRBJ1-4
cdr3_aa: CASSTGQGNEKLFF
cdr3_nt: TGTGCCAGCAGCACGGGACAGGGTAATGAAAAACTGTTTTTT

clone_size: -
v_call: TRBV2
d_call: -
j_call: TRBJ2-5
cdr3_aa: CASRLFSQETQYF
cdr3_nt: TGTGCCAGCAGACTATTTTCCCAAGAGACCCAGTACTTC

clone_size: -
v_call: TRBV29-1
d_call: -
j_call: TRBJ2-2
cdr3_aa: CSVEQGNTGELFF
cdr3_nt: TGCAGCGTGGAACAGGGGAACACCGGGGAGCTGTTTTTT

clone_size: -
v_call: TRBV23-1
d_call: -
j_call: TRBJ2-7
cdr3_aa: CASSRGRVRLSSYEQYF
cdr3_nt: TGCGCCAGCAGTCGAGGCAGGGTGAGATTAAGCTCCTACGAGCAGTACTTC

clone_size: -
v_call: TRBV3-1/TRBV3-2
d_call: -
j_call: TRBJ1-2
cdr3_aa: CASSQGGRRELYGYTF
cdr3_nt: TGTGCCAGCAGCCAAGGAGGGCGACGAGAGCTCTATGGCTACACCTTC

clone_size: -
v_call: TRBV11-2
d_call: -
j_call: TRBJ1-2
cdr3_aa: CASSLIRRAGNYGYTF
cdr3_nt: TGTGCCAGCAGCTTAATCCGCCGGGCGGGAAACTATGGCTACACCTTC

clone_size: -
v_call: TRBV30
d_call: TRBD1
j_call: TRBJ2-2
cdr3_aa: CAWGGQSPLELFF
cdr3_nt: TGTGCCTGGGGGGGACAGTCACCGTTGGAGCTGTTTTTT

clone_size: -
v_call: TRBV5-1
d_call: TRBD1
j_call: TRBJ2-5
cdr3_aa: CASSLARQGEETQYF
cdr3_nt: TGCGCCAGCAGCTTGGCTAGACAGGGAGAAGAGACCCAGTACTTC

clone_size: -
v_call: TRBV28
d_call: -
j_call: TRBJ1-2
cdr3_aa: CASSTGYGYTF
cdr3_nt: TGTGCCAGCAGTACAGGGTATGGCTACACCTTC

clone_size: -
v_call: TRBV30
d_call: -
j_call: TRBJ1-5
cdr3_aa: CAWSVLAVYQPQHF
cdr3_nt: TGTGCCTGGAGTGTATTGGCAGTTTATCAGCCCCAGCATTTT

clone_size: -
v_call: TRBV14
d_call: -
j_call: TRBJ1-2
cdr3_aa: CASSQRLGGSTF
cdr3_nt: TGTGCCAGCAGCCAGCGTTTGGGAGGGAGTACCTTC

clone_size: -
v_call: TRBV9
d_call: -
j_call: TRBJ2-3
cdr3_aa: CASSAGDTQYF
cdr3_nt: TGTGCCAGCAGCGCCGGAGATACGCAGTATTTT

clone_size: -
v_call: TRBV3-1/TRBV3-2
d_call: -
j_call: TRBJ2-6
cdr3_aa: CASSHFVQGTGANVLTF
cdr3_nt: TGTGCCAGCAGCCACTTTGTACAGGGAACTGGGGCCAACGTCCTGACTTTC

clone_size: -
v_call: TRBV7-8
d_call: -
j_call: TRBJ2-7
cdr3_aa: CASSPSSYEQYF
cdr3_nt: TGTGCCAGCAGCCCCAGCTCCTACGAGCAGTACTTC

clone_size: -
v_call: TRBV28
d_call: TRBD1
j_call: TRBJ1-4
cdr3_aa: CASRGKGTGANEKLFF
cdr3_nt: TGTGCCAGCAGGGGTAAAGGGACAGGGGCTAATGAAAAACTGTTTTTT

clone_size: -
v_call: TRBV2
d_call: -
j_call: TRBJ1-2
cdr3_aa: CASSEAPEGYTF
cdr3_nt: TGTGCCAGCAGTGAAGCGCCGGAGGGCTACACCTTC

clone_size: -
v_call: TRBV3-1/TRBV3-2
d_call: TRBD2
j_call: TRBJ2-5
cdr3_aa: CASSEGLAAALAGTQYF
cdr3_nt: TGTGCCAGCAGCGAGGGACTAGCGGCAGCCTTAGCGGGGACCCAGTACTTC

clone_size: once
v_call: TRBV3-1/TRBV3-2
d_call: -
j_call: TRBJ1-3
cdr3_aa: CASSREVFGNTIYF
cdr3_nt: TGTGCCAGCAGCCGGGAGGTTTTTGGAAACACCATATATTTT

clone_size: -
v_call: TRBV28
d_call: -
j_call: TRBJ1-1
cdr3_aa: CASHPGGANTEAFF
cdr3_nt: TGTGCCAGCCACCCGGGGGGGGCGAACACTGAAGCTTTCTTT

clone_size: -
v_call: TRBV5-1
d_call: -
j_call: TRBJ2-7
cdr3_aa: CASSKTDSYEQYF
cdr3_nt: TGCGCCAGCAGCAAGACAGATTCCTACGAGCAGTACTTC

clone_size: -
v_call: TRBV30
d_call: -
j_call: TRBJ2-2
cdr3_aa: CAWGRANTGELFF
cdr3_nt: TGTGCCTGGGGCAGGGCGAACACCGGGGAGCTGTTTTTT

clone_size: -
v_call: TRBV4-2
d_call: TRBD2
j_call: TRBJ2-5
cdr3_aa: CASSLFGLAGDQETQYF
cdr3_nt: TGTGCCAGCAGCCTGTTTGGACTAGCGGGGGACCAAGAGACCCAGTACTTC

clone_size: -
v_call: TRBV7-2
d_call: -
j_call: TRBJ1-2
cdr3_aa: CASSYGYRDGYTF
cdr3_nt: TGTGCCAGCAGTTATGGATACAGGGATGGCTACACCTTC

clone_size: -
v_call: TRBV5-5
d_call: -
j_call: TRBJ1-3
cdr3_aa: CASSLREQGGGNTIYF
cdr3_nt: TGTGCCAGCAGCTTAAGGGAGCAAGGAGGTGGAAACACCATATATTTT

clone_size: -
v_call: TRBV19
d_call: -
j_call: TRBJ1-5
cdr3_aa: CASSLPTPGSNQPQHF
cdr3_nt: TGTGCCAGTAGTTTACCGACCCCCGGGAGCAATCAGCCCCAGCATTTT

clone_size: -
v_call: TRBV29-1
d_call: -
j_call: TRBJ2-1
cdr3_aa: CSAVPSNNEQFF
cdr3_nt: TGCAGCGCTGTACCTAGTAATAATGAGCAGTTCTTC

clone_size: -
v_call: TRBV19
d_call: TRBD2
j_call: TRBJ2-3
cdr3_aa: CASRGGVADTQYF
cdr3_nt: TGTGCCAGCCGGGGGGGCGTAGCAGATACGCAGTATTTT

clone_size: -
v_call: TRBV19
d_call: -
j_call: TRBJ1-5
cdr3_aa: CASSPSTGTPAGQPQHF
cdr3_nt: TGTGCCAGTAGTCCCTCAACCGGGACCCCCGCGGGGCAGCCCCAGCATTTT

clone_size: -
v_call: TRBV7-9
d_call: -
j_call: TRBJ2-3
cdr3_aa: CASSASDSPDTQYF
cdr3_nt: TGTGCCAGCAGCGCCAGTGACAGTCCAGATACGCAGTATTTT

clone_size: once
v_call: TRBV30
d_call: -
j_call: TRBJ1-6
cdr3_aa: CAATIGGNSPLHF
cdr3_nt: TGTGCCGCAACGATAGGAGGGAATTCACCCCTCCACTTT

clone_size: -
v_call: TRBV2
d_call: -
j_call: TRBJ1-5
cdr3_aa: CASSEFRAVNQPQHF
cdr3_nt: TGTGCCAGCAGTGAATTCAGGGCGGTCAATCAGCCCCAGCATTTT

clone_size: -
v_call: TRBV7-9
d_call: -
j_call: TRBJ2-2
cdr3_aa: CASSLFWQVTTGELFF
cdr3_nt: TGTGCCAGCAGCTTGTTTTGGCAGGTGACCACCGGGGAGCTGTTTTTT

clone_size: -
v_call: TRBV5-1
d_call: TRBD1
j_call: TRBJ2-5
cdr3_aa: CASTLIGTGGETQYF
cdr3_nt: TGCGCCAGCACTCTAATTGGGACAGGGGGGGAGACCCAGTACTTC

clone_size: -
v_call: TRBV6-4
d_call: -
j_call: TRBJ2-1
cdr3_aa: CASSPTSYAEQFF
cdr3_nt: TGTGCCAGCAGCCCTACTAGTTACGCTGAGCAGTTCTTC

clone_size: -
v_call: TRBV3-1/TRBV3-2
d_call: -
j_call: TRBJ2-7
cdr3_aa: CASSKQSYEQYF
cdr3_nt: TGTGCCAGCAGTAAACAGTCCTACGAGCAGTACTTC

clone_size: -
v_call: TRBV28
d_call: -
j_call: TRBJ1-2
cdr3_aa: CASSSAGFGYTF
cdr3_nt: TGTGCCAGCAGTTCTGCGGGGTTCGGCTACACCTTC

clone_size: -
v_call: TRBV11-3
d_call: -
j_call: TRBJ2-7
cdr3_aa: CASSLDLGTGPYEQYF
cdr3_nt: TGTGCCAGCAGCTTAGATCTCGGAACAGGTCCCTACGAGCAGTACTTC

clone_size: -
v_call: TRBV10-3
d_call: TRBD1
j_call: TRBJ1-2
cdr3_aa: CAIRTGQGDYGYTF
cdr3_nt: TGTGCCATCAGAACGGGACAGGGCGACTATGGCTACACCTTC